The 14 T cell receptor beta chains in this list originate from one sample, sequenced in a study of blood T cell repertoires in COVID-19. Only in-frame clones appear in the TCRdb table, and some are missing; sequencing was by immunoSEQ multiplex PCR. There are 200,000 or so clones in the sample; about 85% occur only once, and over 9.5% lies in the top ten. Sequenced: peripheral blood. These receptors were taken from an elderly woman with COVID-19, enrolled during active disease.

This sequence joins TRBV5-1 and TRBJ1-6; 8 bases agree with TRBD1. The CDR3 runs to 15 residues. After removal of 4 bases from V and 7 bases from J, the junction contained 7 bases not matched to a gene. CDR1 is SGHRS, CDR2 YFSETQ, per germline. CDR3 loop: CASSPETGANSPLHF. In nucleotides, the CDR3 is TGCGCCAGCAGCCCGGAGACAGGGGCAAATTCACCCCTCCACTTT.

This chain connects TRBV2 to TRBJ1-2; D perhaps matches TRBD1 (5 bases). The CDR3 spans 15 residues. Germline CDR1 and CDR2: SNHLY and FYNNEI. V was pared by 6 bases and J by 0 bases, with 14 bases between. The CDR3: CASSAGGKANYGYTF. CDR3 in DNA: TGTGCCAGCAGCGCCGGGGGGAAAGCTAACTATGGCTACACCTTC.

The chain employs TRBV5-1 and TRBJ1-1; D uncertain. Trimming removed 4 bases from V and 2 bases from J, with 9 bases in between. The CDR3 runs to 13 residues. Germline CDR1 is SGHRS and CDR2 is YFSETQ. Written as DNA, the CDR3 is TGCGCCAGCAGCGCTATGGTTAACACTGAAGCTTTCTTT. The encoded protein is CASSAMVNTEAFF. Combining the CDR3 with reference TRBV5-1 and TRBJ1-1 gives the whole variable domain KAGVTQTPRYLIKTRGQQVTLSCSPISGHRSVSWYQQTPGQGLQFLFEYFSETQRNKGNFPGRFSGRQFSNSRSEMNVSTLELGDSALYLCASSAMVNTEAFFGQGTRLTVV.

The chain combines TRBV5-1 with TRBJ2-1, with 7 positions matching TRBD1. Trimming at V came to 4 bases and at J to 8 bases, leaving 9 bases not matched to a gene. Per the germline V gene, CDR1 is SGHRS and CDR2 is YFSETQ. The CDR3 runs to 14 residues. CDR3 region: CASSLTGIVDEQFF. CDR3 in DNA: TGCGCCAGCAGCCTGACAGGGATCGTGGATGAGCAGTTCTTC.

This clone appeared once. CDR3: CASSPGGAPYNEQFF. The CDR3 region has the DNA TGTGCCAGCTCACCCGGGGGGGCACCCTACAATGAGCAGTTCTTC. The V gene is TRBV18, the J gene TRBJ2-1; 8 positions match TRBD2. Per the germline V gene, CDR1 is KGHSH and CDR2 is LQKENI. Trimming removed 3 bases from V and 2 bases from J; junction bases left unmatched: 3. The CDR3 sequence is 15 residues long.

The CDR3, as DNA: TGTGCCAGCTCCTACCCACAGGGGTTGTGGGAGACCCAGTACTTC. This sequence encodes CASSYPQGLWETQYF. The chain has TRBV21-1 and TRBJ2-5; TRBD1 was called by the table and not checked on the DNA. TRBV21-1 is tagged as a pseudogene. This CDR3 is 15 amino acids long.

V usage is TRBV20-1 and J usage is TRBJ1-1; no reliable D call. The V end was cut by 3 bases, the J end by 2 bases, with 13 bases between. The CDR3 is 14 amino acids. Germline values: CDR1 DFQATT, CDR2 SNEGSKA (reference sequence). CDR3 in amino acids: CSASSAGRNTEAFF. Here the CDR3 DNA reads TGCAGTGCTAGTTCAGCAGGCAGAAACACTGAAGCTTTCTTT.

V usage is TRBV19 and J usage is TRBJ1-5, with a possible D match to TRBD1 (5 bases). CDR1 is LNHDA and CDR2 is SQIVND in the germline V gene (reference sequence). The CDR3 loop spans 16 amino acids. Trimming took 5 bases from V and 3 from J, leaving 17 bases between them. This chain's CDR3 is CASSPQAGGVNQPQHF. CDR3 sequence (DNA): TGTGCCAGTAGTCCCCAGGCTGGGGGGGTCAATCAGCCCCAGCATTTT.

The gene calls are TRBV5-1 and TRBJ1-1; 9 nucleotides match TRBD1. The V gene's germline CDR1 is SGHRS and CDR2 YFSETQ. The CDR3 consists of 15 residues. With V trimmed by 5 bases and J by 4 bases, 9 bases remained unmatched. As DNA, the CDR3 is TGCGCCAGCAGGAAAGCACAGGGGGCGGGCACTGAAGCTTTCTTT. Translated: CASRKAQGAGTEAFF.

This clone has just a few counts. The chain is built from TRBV20-1 and TRBJ2-5, with TRBD1 matching 9 bases. The germline gives CDR1 DFQATT, CDR2 SNEGSKA (reference sequence). With 3 bases clipped from V and 2 bases from J, the junction kept 4 bases outside the gene matches. There are 14 residues in the CDR3. CDR3 protein: CSASGTGKQETQYF. CDR3 DNA sequence: TGCAGTGCTAGTGGGACAGGGAAACAAGAGACCCAGTACTTC.

V gene TRBV5-4 combines with J gene TRBJ1-1; D is ambiguous. CDR3 size: 13 residues. Trimming left V 0 bases short and J 0 bases short, with 3 bases between. Germline assignment: CDR1 SGHNT and CDR2 YYREEE (reference sequence). The CDR3 DNA follows: TGTGCCAGCAGCTTGGAGCTGAACACTGAAGCTTTCTTT. Amino acid sequence: CASSLELNTEAFF.

This clone was picked up a small number of times. The V call is TRBV29-1, the J call TRBJ1-2, with D possibly TRBD1 on 6 matching bases. V was pared by 3 bases and J by 8 bases, with 16 bases between. The CDR3 is 13 residues long. The germline V gene has CDR1 SQVTM and CDR2 ANQGSEA. The CDR3 bases are TGCAGCGTTGATAAGGGGGTCCTAGAAGGCTACACCTTC. It yields the protein CSVDKGVLEGYTF.

The rearrangement uses TRBV5-6 and TRBJ1-3; the D gene is possibly TRBD1 (6 bases). Trimming removed 0 bases at V and 8 bases at J, with 9 bases between. The length of the CDR3 is 13 residues. Germline V gene sequence: CDR1 SGHDT, CDR2 YYEEEE. The CDR3 spells CASSLGRGDTIYF. DNA of the CDR3: TGTGCCAGCAGCTTGGGCAGGGGTGACACCATATATTTT.

The V gene is TRBV2, the J gene TRBJ2-3, with D hard to call. Germline lookup yields CDR1 SNHLY and CDR2 FYNNEI. The germline V and J ends were trimmed by 4 bases and 0 bases, with 8 bases remaining between them. CDR3 length equals 14 residues. CDR3 sequence: CASSVSQSTDTQYF. In DNA, the CDR3 is TGTGCCAGCAGTGTCAGTCAGAGCACAGATACGCAGTATTTT. The full variable domain, in which reference TRBV2 and TRBJ2-3 provide the parts outside the CDR3, is EPEVTQTPSHQVTQMGQEVILRCVPISNHLYFYWYRQILGQKVEFLVSFYNNEISEKSEIFDDQFSVERPDGSNFTLKIRSTKLEDSAMYFCASSVSQSTDTQYFGPGTRLTVL.